The rows below give T cell receptor beta chains drawn from one sample of a study of T cell repertoires in cytomegalovirus infection. TCRdb fed the reads into MiXCR, producing one record per CDR3 protein. The table includes some 920,000 distinct CDR3 sequences, less than 40% detected once. Antigens for these TCRs are unknown. The sequenced sample was cultured CD8+ T cells from PBMCs, obtained from culture after CMV antigen stimulation. These receptors were obtained from a human donor in good health (CMV status not recorded). Some clones in this sample may be carry-over from other donors' samples. The CDR3 runs from the conserved cysteine through the conserved F or W. The D gene is left open where the match is weak. A clone size is listed for some rows: how often the clone was seen (once, few, many), or a class if it is expanded.

J | D | size | V | CDR3
TRBJ1-2 | - | - | TRBV27 | CASSPRWGGEGYTF
TRBJ1-1 | - | few | TRBV10-3 | CAILRGGSGYTEAFF
TRBJ1-2 | - | - | TRBV5-4 | CASSYLEDYTF
TRBJ1-6 | TRBD1 | many | TRBV7-6 | CASSPGTANSPLHF
TRBJ1-1 | - | - | TRBV28 | CASSRPLFSVGVGAFF
TRBJ1-5 | - | - | TRBV6-1 | CASTLGDTLYQPQHF
TRBJ2-1 | TRBD1 | - | TRBV27 | CASSYTGTGGLGEQFF
TRBJ1-6 | - | - | TRBV6-1 | CASSYSSALGSPLHF
TRBJ2-1 | TRBD2 | - | TRBV7-3 | CANSSGGVPYNEQFF
TRBJ1-1 | - | - | TRBV12-3/TRBV12-4 | CASSLTWGSDTEAFF
TRBJ1-2 | - | - | TRBV7-9 | CASSKSEGYTF
TRBJ2-1 | - | - | TRBV20-1 | CSARDPMSYNEQFF
TRBJ1-2 | - | few | TRBV19 | CASSIKNRFYGYTF
TRBJ2-1 | - | once | TRBV27 | CASSLDGVKQFF
TRBJ1-1 | - | few | TRBV6-5 | CASSYVFGRETEAFF
TRBJ2-2 | - | few | TRBV10-3 | CAISDVGELFF
TRBJ2-2 | TRBD2 | - | TRBV12-3/TRBV12-4 | CASTEASGANTGELFF
TRBJ2-3 | - | - | TRBV11-2 | CASTLGHPDTQYF
TRBJ2-1 | - | few | TRBV4-3 | CASSPPGGREQFF
TRBJ2-3 | - | - | TRBV6-5 | CASSYTPGVATDTQYF
TRBJ2-6 | - | few | TRBV6-5 | CASSYAGAGANVLTF
TRBJ1-5 | TRBD1 | many | TRBV11-3 | CASSLDWDRGGNQPQHF
TRBJ1-1 | - | - | TRBV6-6 | CASSYSVGQRDTEAFF
TRBJ1-2 | - | many | TRBV12-3/TRBV12-4 | CASSLGRGYGYTF
TRBJ1-6 | TRBD1 | - | TRBV5-1 | CASSHEGQANSPLHF
TRBJ2-1 | - | - | TRBV3-1 | CASSQVTVNEQFF
TRBJ1-2 | - | - | TRBV4-3 | CASSHHNGQSYTF
TRBJ1-2 | - | - | TRBV7-9 | CASSSEGPGSNYGYTF
TRBJ2-7 | - | many | TRBV7-6 | CASSGGRAGVQYF
TRBJ2-5 | - | - | TRBV6-2/TRBV6-3 | CASSPDLKSRGLGETQYF
TRBJ2-1 | - | - | TRBV20-1 | CSARDPVSYNEQFF
TRBJ2-3 | TRBD2 | few | TRBV4-1 | CASSQWTSGGDTDTQYF
TRBJ2-7 | - | - | TRBV12-3/TRBV12-4 | CASSPPGWGYEQYF
TRBJ1-1 | TRBD1 | - | TRBV5-6 | CASSTGGRVVGEAFF
TRBJ2-1 | - | - | TRBV3-1 | CASSQEAGDNEQFF
TRBJ2-5 | - | - | TRBV7-6 | CASSGSGGVEETQYF
TRBJ2-1 | - | few | TRBV12-5 | CASGFGWNEQFF
TRBJ2-2 | TRBD2 | many | TRBV7-2 | CASSLVWLAANTGELFF
TRBJ2-2 | TRBD1 | - | TRBV4-1 | CASSLWTGATGELFF
TRBJ2-7 | TRBD1 | - | TRBV6-1 | CASSDKTGTDYEQYF
TRBJ1-5 | TRBD1 | many | TRBV6-2/TRBV6-3 | CASSYGQGFRQPQHF
TRBJ2-5 | - | many | TRBV18 | CASSPGQLSAGAKETQYF
TRBJ2-5 | - | - | TRBV2 | CASRGDGQETQYF
TRBJ2-1 | TRBD2 | - | TRBV19 | CASRLAGGLLHEQFF